The 26 T cell receptor beta chains below were found in one sample sequenced in a study of identical twins. TCRdb reprocessed the 5' RACE reads with MiXCR, giving one entry per CDR3 protein. Among hundreds of thousands of distinct CDR3 sequences listed, approximately 9% were seen once. Input material: memory (CD45RO+) T cells sorted from blood. The receptors originated from a woman aged 18-29 years in good health.

The table lists this clonotype with many counts. The chain combines TRBV10-2 with TRBJ2-2; D possibly corresponds to TRBD1 (5 bases). This CDR3 region has 13 residues. V was clipped by 10 bases and J by 4 bases, with 13 bases between them. Per germline, CDR1 WSHSY and CDR2 SAAADI. CDR3 sequence reads: CAIDLGATGELFF. The CDR3 bases are TGCGCCATCGACTTAGGGGCCACCGGGGAGCTGTTTTTT.

This clonotype was seen repeatedly, ten times or more. This chain links TRBV6-1 with TRBJ2-1, with D possibly matching TRBD2 (6 bases). Trimming took off 9 bases at V and 5 bases at J, with 14 bases between the two ends. The germline CDR1 and CDR2 sequences are MNHNS and SASEGT. The CDR3 sequence is 13 residues long. CDR3 sequence: CASALLAHNEQFF. The CDR3 bases are TGTGCCAGTGCGCTTCTAGCGCACAATGAGCAGTTCTTC.

This clonotype has a handful of counts. The J gene is TRBJ2-4, the V gene TRBV20-1; D might be TRBD2 (6 bases). Germline V gene data show CDR1 as DFQATT and CDR2 as SNEGSKA (reference sequence). Trimming left V 3 bases short and J 0 bases short, with 6 bases between. The CDR3 consists of 13 residues. The CDR3 DNA is TGCAGTGCTAGCGGGGGAGCCAAAAACATTCAGTACTTC. Translated, it gives CSASGGAKNIQYF.

The chain is built from TRBV6-1 and TRBJ2-1; TRBD1 matches 7 bases. Per the germline V gene, CDR1 is MNHNS and CDR2 is SASEGT. The CDR3 contains 15 residues. V shed 8 bases and J 6 bases; nucleotides not matched to a gene: 13. The CDR3 DNA reads TGTGCCAGCGGTCTTGAGGGACAGAGAATCAATGAGCAGTTCTTC. Translation gives CASGLEGQRINEQFF.

This clonotype was detected only a few times. This chain connects TRBV6-5 to TRBJ1-1, with 8 positions matching TRBD1. The CDR3 runs 16 residues. V gave up 0 bases and J gave up 6 bases; unmatched junction bases: 9. Germline V gives CDR1 MNHEY, CDR2 SVGAGI. The chain's CDR3 is CASSYSSTGGRPEAFF. The CDR3 DNA reads TGTGCCAGCAGTTACTCGAGTACAGGGGGACGGCCTGAAGCTTTCTTT.

The chain carries TRBV20-1 and TRBJ2-3; 7 bases fit TRBD1. CDR3 length equals 15 residues. Germline-derived CDR1 and CDR2 are DFQATT and SNEGSKA (reference sequence). The junction had 9 bases not matched to a gene; V was cut back by 3 bases and J by 3 bases. DNA of the CDR3: TGCAGTGCTAGTTCCTTCCAGGGGGTTACAGATACGCAGTATTTT. Translating gives CSASSFQGVTDTQYF.

This clonotype was recorded a few times. The CDR3 loop is CASSHAAHNEQFF. For the CDR3, the DNA is TGCGCCAGCAGCCATGCGGCGCACAATGAGCAGTTCTTC. The chain is built from TRBV4-3 and TRBJ2-1, with D hard to call. V dropped 3 bases and J dropped 5 bases, with 8 bases sitting between them. Germline values: CDR1 LGHNA, CDR2 YSLEER. The CDR3 runs to 13 residues.

In its sample, this clonotype was seen a few times. The V and J genes are TRBV3-1 and TRBJ1-5; the match to TRBD1 covers 7 bases. In germline, CDR1 is LGHDT, CDR2 YNNKEL (reference sequence). After removal of 0 bases from V and 7 bases from J, the junction contained 6 bases not matched to a gene. The CDR3 consists of 15 residues. The DNA of the CDR3 is TGTGCCAGCAGCCAAGACCTTAACAGGGGACAGCCCCAGCATTTT. Residues: CASSQDLNRGQPQHF.

The V gene is TRBV5-5, the J gene TRBJ2-2; 10 bases map to TRBD2. CDR3 length: 17 amino acids. Trimming cost V 5 bases and J 4 bases; bases outside gene matches: 11. The germline V gene encodes CDR1 SGHKS and CDR2 YYEKEE (reference sequence). Here the CDR3 reads CASSLGLAGDFTGELFF. In DNA form, the CDR3 reads TGTGCCAGCAGTCTCGGGCTAGCGGGAGATTTCACCGGGGAGCTGTTTTTT.

This clonotype was counted only a few times. The gene calls are TRBV20-1 and TRBJ1-2; 7 bases agree with TRBD1. With V trimmed by 0 bases and J by 2 bases, 6 bases remained unmatched. Germline CDR1 DFQATT, CDR2 SNEGSKA (reference sequence). The CDR3 consists of 15 residues. The CDR3 here is CSARDREGGNYGYTF. The DNA for the CDR3 is TGCAGTGCTAGAGATCGGGAAGGGGGCAACTATGGCTACACCTTC.

This clonotype was counted a few times. The chain employs TRBV6-6 and TRBJ2-7; D gene unclear. The germline V and J ends were trimmed by 11 bases and 1 base, with 12 bases remaining between them. The germline V gene encodes CDR1 MNHNY and CDR2 SVGAGI (reference sequence). The CDR3 has 12 residues. The CDR3 spells CASGAVSYEQYF. The CDR3, as DNA: TGTGCCTCCGGCGCAGTTTCCTACGAGCAGTACTTC.

This clonotype was observed a few times. V is TRBV11-2 and J is TRBJ2-3, with 8 positions matching TRBD2. The V and J ends lost 2 bases and 2 bases, in that order; junction bases with no gene match: 12. CDR1 and CDR2 from the germline V gene are SGHAT and FQNNGV. The CDR3 length is 18 residues. The DNA of the CDR3 is TGTGCCAGCAGCTTATCTTTCGTGGGAGCGGGAGCCACAGATACGCAGTATTTT. Translating gives CASSLSFVGAGATDTQYF.

This clonotype was seen many times. The J gene is TRBJ2-5, the V gene TRBV27; tentatively, D is TRBD1 (5 bases). With 6 bases removed from V and 5 bases from J, the gap between germline ends came to 13 bases. The CDR3 is 13 residues long. Per germline, CDR1 MNHEY and CDR2 SMNVEV (reference sequence). The CDR3 DNA follows: TGTGCCAGCAGCGCCAGGGTAGGGGAGACCCAGTACTTC. This gives the protein CASSARVGETQYF.

Only a few counts were recorded for this clonotype. The chain uses TRBV6-1 and TRBJ2-3; 8 bases match TRBD1. The CDR3 totals 16 residues. Per germline, CDR1 MNHNS and CDR2 SASEGT. Losses at the gene ends were 5 bases for V and 2 bases for J; bases not matched to a gene: 9. The CDR3 DNA reads as TGTGCCAGCAGTATCCAGGGGGCAGGGGTCACAGATACGCAGTATTTT. This encodes CASSIQGAGVTDTQYF.

This clonotype appeared a few times. The chain recombines TRBV5-5 with TRBJ1-4; the D is unclear. The CDR3 is made up of 14 amino acids. Germline CDR1 reads SGHKS; CDR2 reads YYEKEE (reference sequence). The V end was cut by 5 bases, the J end by 7 bases, with 15 bases between. The CDR3 is CASSSDTISEKLFF. CDR3 coding DNA: TGTGCCAGCAGTTCAGACACCATCTCTGAAAAACTGTTTTTT.

The chain carries TRBV20-1 and TRBJ2-5; a weak D match, TRBD1 (6 bases). Germline V gene data show CDR1 as DFQATT and CDR2 as SNEGSKA (reference sequence). The CDR3 is 13 amino acids. V dropped 1 base and J dropped 4 bases, with 10 bases sitting between them. The CDR3 DNA reads TGCAGTGCTAGAGTAGAGGGGGTAGAGACCCAGTACTTC. Its translation: CSARVEGVETQYF.

The chain uses TRBV20-1 and TRBJ2-3; unclear D gene. CDR3 length equals 14 residues. Trimming removed 3 bases at V and 3 bases at J, with 13 bases between. Germline assignment: CDR1 DFQATT and CDR2 SNEGSKA (reference sequence). CDR3: CSARYGGGTDTQYF. In nucleotides, the CDR3 is TGCAGTGCTAGGTACGGCGGTGGGACAGATACGCAGTATTTT.

This clonotype was seen ten or more times. The V call is TRBV20-1, the J call TRBJ2-3, with D unclear. Between the trimmed V and J ends, which lost 0 bases and 6 bases, there was a span of 16 bases. CDR1 is DFQATT, CDR2 SNEGSKA, per germline (reference sequence). The CDR3 is 15 residues long. CDR3 sequence: CSARDPRAHADTQYF. CDR3 bases: TGCAGTGCTAGAGATCCACGGGCTCACGCGGATACGCAGTATTTT.

CDR3 sequence reads: CASSQRAGTSGYNEQFF. For the CDR3, the DNA is TGTGCCAGCAGCCAAAGGGCGGGGACTAGCGGCTACAATGAGCAGTTCTTC. The chain combines TRBV3-1 with TRBJ2-1, with TRBD2 identical over 11 bases. Germline values: CDR1 LGHDT, CDR2 YNNKEL (reference sequence). The CDR3 is 17 amino acids. V shed 2 bases and J 3 bases; nucleotides not matched to a gene: 6.

The chain uses TRBV24-1 and TRBJ2-2, with D unclear. The germline CDR1 and CDR2 sequences are KGHDR and SFDVKD. There are 14 residues in the CDR3. Trimming shortened V by 2 bases and J by 2 bases, and 5 bases separated the two germline ends. The CDR3 loop is CATSDSVNTGELFF. DNA of the CDR3: TGTGCCACCAGTGATTCTGTAAACACCGGGGAGCTGTTTTTT.

CDR3 in DNA: TGTGCCAGCAGCAAAGGTCCCTGCTTTTTTGACAGGGGAAGGTTGGGAAACACTGAAGCTTTCTTT. Its protein is CASSKGPCFFDRGRLGNTEAFF. The V and J genes are TRBV21-1 and TRBJ1-1; TRBD1 is the table's D call, not checked against the DNA. TRBV21-1 is a recognized pseudogene. The CDR3 length is 22 residues.

The chain combines TRBV19 with TRBJ2-1, with D possibly called TRBD1 or TRBD2 (5 bases each). V lost 7 bases to trimming and J lost 2 bases, with 12 bases between them. In germline, CDR1 is LNHDA, CDR2 SQIVND (reference sequence). The length of the CDR3 is 14 residues. CDR3 bases: TGTGCCAGTAAGGGGATAGCGCCCTACAATGAGCAGTTCTTC. Amino acids: CASKGIAPYNEQFF.

This clonotype came up many times. The CDR3 sequence is CASSLVGGANSPLHF. CDR3 DNA: TGTGCCAGCAGTTTAGTCGGGGGTGCAAATTCACCCCTCCACTTT. The chain uses TRBV12-3 or TRBV12-4 and TRBJ1-6; possibly TRBD1 for D (5 bases). This CDR3 has 15 amino acids. V gave up 1 base and J gave up 7 bases, with 11 bases separating them.

This chain connects TRBV3-1 to TRBJ2-6; 8 bases match TRBD2. The CDR3 sequence is 18 residues long. V shed 1 base and J 0 bases; nucleotides not matched to a gene: 5. From germline, CDR1 is LGHDT and CDR2 YNNKEL (reference sequence). This CDR3 is CASSQGRGGTSGANVLTF. The DNA for the CDR3 is TGTGCCAGCAGCCAAGGCCGGGGGGGTACCTCTGGGGCCAACGTCCTGACTTTC. Full variable domain (missing parts from reference TRBV3-1 and TRBJ2-6): DTAVSQTPKYLVTQMGNDKSIKCEQNLGHDTMYWYKQDSKKFLKIMFSYNNKELIINETVPNRFSPKSPDKAHLNLHINSLELGDSAVYFCASSQGRGGTSGANVLTFGAGSRLTVL.

The sample holds many counts of this clonotype. The chain carries TRBV12-3 or TRBV12-4 and TRBJ1-2, with 7 positions matching TRBD1. Trimming took 4 bases from V and 7 from J; bases not matched to a gene: 9. This CDR3 contains 14 residues. As DNA, the CDR3 is TGTGCCAGCAGTTCGACAGGGCCGATACTTGGCTACACCTTC. It translates to CASSSTGPILGYTF.

This clonotype appeared many times. This chain links TRBV20-1 with TRBJ2-3; D is uncertain. V dropped 0 bases and J dropped 1 base, with 11 bases sitting between them. CDR3 length: 15 residues. The germline V gene has CDR1 DFQATT and CDR2 SNEGSKA (reference sequence). The CDR3, as DNA: TGCAGTGCTAGAGAAGGTACATTACGCACAGATACGCAGTATTTT. Translation: CSAREGTLRTDTQYF.